This note documents a single T cell receptor beta chain sequence. The data derive from a study of blood T cell repertoires in COVID-19. Overall study context: The origin of the acute and convalescent COVID-19 samples was the United States, Italy and Spain.

The assay was immunoSEQ multiplex PCR, and TCRdb's table has in-frame clones only and misses some. The profile shows some 100,000 clones, roughly 90% of them singletons. V was pared by 3 bases and J by 8 bases, with 16 bases between. Germline lookup yields CDR1 MDHEN and CDR2 SYDVKM. This CDR3 is 15 amino acids long. Input material: peripheral blood. This chain joins TRBV28 and TRBJ1-4; D perhaps matches TRBD1 (5 bases). The source of this sequence is a man between 70 and 80 years old with acute or convalescent COVID-19. Written as DNA, the CDR3 is TGTGCCAGCAGTTTTGGGGCCGGGGGTGGAGAAAAACTGTTTTTT. Its protein product is CASSFGAGGGEKLFF. Complete variable domain (other parts from reference TRBV28 and TRBJ1-4): DVKVTQSSRYLVKRTGEKVFLECVQDMDHENMFWYRQDPGLGLRLIYFSYDVKMKEKGDIPEGYSVSREKKERFSLILESASTNQTSMYLCASSFGAGGGEKLFFGSGTQLSVL.